This T cell receptor (beta chain) was identified during a study of shared clonotypes between healthy human individuals. Overall study results and limits: Across four donors, naive CD4 shared 5% to 6.5%, naive CD8 3.5% to 4%, memory CD4 about 2.5%, memory CD8 more than 0.35%.

This clone was detected a few times. Its antigen is still unknown. This CDR3 spans 15 amino acids. The V end was cut by 11 bases, the J end by 3 bases, with 20 bases between. CDR1 and CDR2 from the germline V gene are LNHDA and SQIVND (reference sequence). Profiling relied on immunoSEQ multiplex PCR, and the TCRdb table lists in-frame clones only, not all of them. The data contain 600,000 to 800,000 clones, 55% to 75% of them singletons. This sequence joins TRBV19 and TRBJ1-5; the D is unclear. The specimen was memory CD4+ T cells sorted from blood. Subset indicated: CD45RA-negative fraction. The clonotype comes from a young woman in good health. The CDR3 spells CASTPAIGLNQPQHF. CDR3 DNA sequence: TGTGCCTCTACACCGGCGATCGGACTCAATCAGCCCCAGCATTTT.